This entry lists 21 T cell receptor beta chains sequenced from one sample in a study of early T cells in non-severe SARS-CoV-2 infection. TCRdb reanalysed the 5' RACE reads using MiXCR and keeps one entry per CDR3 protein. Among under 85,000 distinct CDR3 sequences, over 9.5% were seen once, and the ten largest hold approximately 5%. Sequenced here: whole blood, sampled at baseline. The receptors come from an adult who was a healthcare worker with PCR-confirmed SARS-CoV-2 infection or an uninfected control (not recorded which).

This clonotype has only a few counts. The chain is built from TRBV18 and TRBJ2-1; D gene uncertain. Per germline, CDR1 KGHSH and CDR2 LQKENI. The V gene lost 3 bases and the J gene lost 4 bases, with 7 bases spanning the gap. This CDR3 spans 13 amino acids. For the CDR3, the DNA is TGTGCCAGCTCACCCTTTGATTACAATGAGCAGTTCTTC. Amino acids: CASSPFDYNEQFF.

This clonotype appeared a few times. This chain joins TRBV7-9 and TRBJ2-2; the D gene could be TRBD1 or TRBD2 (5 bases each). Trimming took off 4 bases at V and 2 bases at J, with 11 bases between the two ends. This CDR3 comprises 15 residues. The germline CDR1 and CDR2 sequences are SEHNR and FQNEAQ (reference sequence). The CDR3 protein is CASSSRDPNTGELFF. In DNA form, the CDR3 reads TGTGCCAGCAGCTCCCGGGACCCTAACACCGGGGAGCTGTTTTTT. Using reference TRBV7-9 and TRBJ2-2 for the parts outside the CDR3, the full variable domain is DTGVSQNPRHKITKRGQNVTFRCDPISEHNRLYWYRQTLGQGPEFLTYFQNEAQLEKSRLLSDRFSAERPKGSFSTLEIQRTEQGDSAMYLCASSSRDPNTGELFFGEGSRLTVL.

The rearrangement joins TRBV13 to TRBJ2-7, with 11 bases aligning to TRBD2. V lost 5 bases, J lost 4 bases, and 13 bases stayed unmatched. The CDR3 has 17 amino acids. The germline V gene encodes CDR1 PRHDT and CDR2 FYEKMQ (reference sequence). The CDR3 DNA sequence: TGTGCCAGCAGCACCACTAGCGGGGGTGGCATTGGGTACGAGCAGTACTTC. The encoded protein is CASSTTSGGGIGYEQYF.

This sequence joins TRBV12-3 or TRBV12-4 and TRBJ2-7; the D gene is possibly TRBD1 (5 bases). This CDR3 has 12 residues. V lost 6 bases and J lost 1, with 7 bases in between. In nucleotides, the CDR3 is TGTGCCAGCAGCTACAGGTCCTACGAGCAGTACTTC. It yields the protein CASSYRSYEQYF.

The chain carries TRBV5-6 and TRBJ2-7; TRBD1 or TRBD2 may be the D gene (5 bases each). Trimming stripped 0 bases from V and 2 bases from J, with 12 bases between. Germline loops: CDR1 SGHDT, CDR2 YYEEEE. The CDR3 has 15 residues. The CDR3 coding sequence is TGTGCCAGCAGCTTGGGGCCCGGGGACCCCTACGAGCAGTACTTC. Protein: CASSLGPGDPYEQYF.

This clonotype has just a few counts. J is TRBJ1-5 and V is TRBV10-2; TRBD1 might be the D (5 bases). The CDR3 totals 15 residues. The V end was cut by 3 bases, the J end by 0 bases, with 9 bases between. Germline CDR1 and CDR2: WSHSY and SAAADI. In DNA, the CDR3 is TGCGCCAGCAGTGACCAGGGATATAGCAATCAGCCCCAGCATTTT. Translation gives CASSDQGYSNQPQHF.

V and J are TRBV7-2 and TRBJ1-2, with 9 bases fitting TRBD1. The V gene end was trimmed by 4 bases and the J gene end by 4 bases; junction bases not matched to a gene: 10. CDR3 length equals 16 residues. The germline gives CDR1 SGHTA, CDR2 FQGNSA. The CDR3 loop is CASSWLKQGAGYGYTF. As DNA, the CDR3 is TGTGCCAGCAGCTGGTTGAAACAGGGGGCCGGCTATGGCTACACCTTC.

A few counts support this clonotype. The CDR3 protein is CASSDGFRGGGEQFF. CDR3 DNA: TGTGCCAGCAGTGACGGTTTCCGGGGGGGCGGTGAGCAGTTCTTC. This chain uses TRBV6-1 with TRBJ2-1; 8 bases agree with TRBD2. Germline loops: CDR1 MNHNS, CDR2 SASEGT. The J segment lost 9 bases and the V segment lost 3 bases, leaving 10 bases of the junction unmatched. CDR3 length equals 15 residues.

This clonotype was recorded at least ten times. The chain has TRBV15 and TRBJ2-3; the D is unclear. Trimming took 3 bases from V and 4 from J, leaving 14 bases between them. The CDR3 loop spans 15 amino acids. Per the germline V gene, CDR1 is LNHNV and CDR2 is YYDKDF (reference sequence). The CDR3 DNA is TGTGCCACCAGCAGGGACGCTTTGGCATCAGATACGCAGTATTTT. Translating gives CATSRDALASDTQYF.

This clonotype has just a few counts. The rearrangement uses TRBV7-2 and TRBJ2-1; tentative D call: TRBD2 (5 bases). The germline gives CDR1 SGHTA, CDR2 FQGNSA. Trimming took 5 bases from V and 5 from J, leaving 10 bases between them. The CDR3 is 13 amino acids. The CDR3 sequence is CASSPRGNNEQFF. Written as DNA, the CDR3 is TGTGCCAGCAGCCCCAGAGGGAACAATGAGCAGTTCTTC.

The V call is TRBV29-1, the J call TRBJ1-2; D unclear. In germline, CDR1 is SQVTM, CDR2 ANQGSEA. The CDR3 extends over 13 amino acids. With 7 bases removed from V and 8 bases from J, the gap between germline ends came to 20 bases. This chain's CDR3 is CSANTDYAGGYTF. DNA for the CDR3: TGCAGCGCAAATACTGACTATGCAGGAGGCTACACCTTC.

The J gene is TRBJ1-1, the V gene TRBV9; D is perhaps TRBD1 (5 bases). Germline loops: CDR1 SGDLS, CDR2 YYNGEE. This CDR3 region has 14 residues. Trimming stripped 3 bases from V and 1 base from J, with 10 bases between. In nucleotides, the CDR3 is TGTGCCAGCAGCGCACAGGCCCGGAACACTGAAGCTTTCTTT. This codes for CASSAQARNTEAFF.

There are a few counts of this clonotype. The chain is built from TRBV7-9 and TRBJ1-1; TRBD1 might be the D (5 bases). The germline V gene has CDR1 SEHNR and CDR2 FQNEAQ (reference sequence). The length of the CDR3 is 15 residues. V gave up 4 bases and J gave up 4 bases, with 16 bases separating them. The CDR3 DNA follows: TGTGCCAGCAGCTCAATTCGTCAGGGCGTCACTGAAGCTTTCTTT. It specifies CASSSIRQGVTEAFF.

The CDR3 DNA is TGTGCCTCCCAGGGAGGGGTCGGAGTTACGCAGTATTTT. Protein sequence: CASQGGVGVTQYF. V gene TRBV10-3 combines with J gene TRBJ2-3; 7 bases fit TRBD2. With 11 bases clipped from V and 8 bases from J, the junction kept 13 bases outside the gene matches. CDR3 length: 13 residues. Germline values: CDR1 ENHRY, CDR2 SYGVKD.

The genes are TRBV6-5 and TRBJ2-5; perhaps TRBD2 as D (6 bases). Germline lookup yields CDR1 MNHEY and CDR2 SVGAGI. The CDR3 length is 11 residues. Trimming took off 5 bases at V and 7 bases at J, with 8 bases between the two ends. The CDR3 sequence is CASSISGTQYF. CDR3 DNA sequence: TGTGCCAGCAGTATTAGCGGGACCCAGTACTTC.

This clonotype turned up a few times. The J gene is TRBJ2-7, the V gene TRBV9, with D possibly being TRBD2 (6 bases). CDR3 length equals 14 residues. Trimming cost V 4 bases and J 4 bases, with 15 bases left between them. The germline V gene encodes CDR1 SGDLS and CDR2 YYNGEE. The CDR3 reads CASSREAVRYEQYF. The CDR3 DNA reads TGTGCCAGCAGCAGGGAGGCAGTAAGGTACGAGCAGTACTTC.

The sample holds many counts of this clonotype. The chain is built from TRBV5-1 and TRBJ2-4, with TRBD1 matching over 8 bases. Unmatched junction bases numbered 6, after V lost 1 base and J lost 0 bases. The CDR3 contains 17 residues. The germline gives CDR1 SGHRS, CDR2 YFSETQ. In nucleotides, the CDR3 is TGCGCCAGCAGCTTGAGGGCAGGGGGCCTAGCCAAAAACATTCAGTACTTC. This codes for CASSLRAGGLAKNIQYF.

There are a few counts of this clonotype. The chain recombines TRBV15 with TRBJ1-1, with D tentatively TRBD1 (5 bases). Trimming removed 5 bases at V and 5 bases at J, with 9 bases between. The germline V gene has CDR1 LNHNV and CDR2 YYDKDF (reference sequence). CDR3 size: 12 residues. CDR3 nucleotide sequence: TGTGCCACCAGCCCCAGGGAGACTGAAGCTTTCTTT. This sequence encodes CATSPRETEAFF.

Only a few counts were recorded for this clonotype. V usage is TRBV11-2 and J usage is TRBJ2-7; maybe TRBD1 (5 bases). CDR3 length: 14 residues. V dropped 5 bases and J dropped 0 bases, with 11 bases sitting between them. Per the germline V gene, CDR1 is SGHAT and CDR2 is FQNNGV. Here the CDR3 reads CASSPAGLSYEQYF. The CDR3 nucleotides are TGTGCCAGCAGCCCTGCAGGGCTCTCCTACGAGCAGTACTTC.

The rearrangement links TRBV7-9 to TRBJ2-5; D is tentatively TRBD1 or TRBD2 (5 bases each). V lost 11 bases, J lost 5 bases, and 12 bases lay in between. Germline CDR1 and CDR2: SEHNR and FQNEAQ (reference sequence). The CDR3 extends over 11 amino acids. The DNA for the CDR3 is TGTGCCGGGGGTGAGCTTGAGACCCAGTACTTC. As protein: CAGGELETQYF.

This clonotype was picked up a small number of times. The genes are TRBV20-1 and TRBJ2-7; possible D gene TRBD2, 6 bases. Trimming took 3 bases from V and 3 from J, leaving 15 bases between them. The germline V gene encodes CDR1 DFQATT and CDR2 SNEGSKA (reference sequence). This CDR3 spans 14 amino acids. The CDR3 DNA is TGCAGTGCTAGGCACACGGGAGCCCGCTACGAGCAGTACTTC. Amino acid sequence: CSARHTGARYEQYF.